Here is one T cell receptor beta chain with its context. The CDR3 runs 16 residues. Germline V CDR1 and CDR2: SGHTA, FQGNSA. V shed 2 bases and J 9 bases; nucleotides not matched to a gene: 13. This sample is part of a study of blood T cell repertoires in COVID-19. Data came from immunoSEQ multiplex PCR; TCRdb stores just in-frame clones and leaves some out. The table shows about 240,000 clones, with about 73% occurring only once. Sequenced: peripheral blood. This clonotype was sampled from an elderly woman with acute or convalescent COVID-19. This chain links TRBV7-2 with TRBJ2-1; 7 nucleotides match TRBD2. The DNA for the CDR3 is TGTGCCAGCAGCTTATTAGCTAGCGGAACTGGGGGTGAGCAGTTCTTC. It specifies CASSLLASGTGGEQFF.